These 22 T cell receptor beta chains were sequenced from one sample in a study of T cells in Graves' hyperthyroidism and ophthalmopathy. The source material, RNA transcripts, was used to amplify TCR beta CDR3 regions. First-round RT-PCR of the TCR CDR3 relied on the HTBI primer set. TCRdb passed the multiplex PCR reads through MiXCR, listing each CDR3 protein once. The profile covers a few hundred thousand distinct CDR3 sequences, with 40% to 55% appearing a single time and just under 8.5% taken by the ten largest. The material sequenced was peripheral blood or thyroid tissue (not recorded which). These receptor sequences come from a woman under 30 with Graves' hyperthyroidism.

The chain joins TRBV24-1 to TRBJ1-6; TRBD1 matches 8 bases. Germline V gives CDR1 KGHDR, CDR2 SFDVKD. This CDR3 comprises 14 residues. V was pared by 12 bases and J by 12 bases, with 15 bases of the junction left unmatched. CDR3 in DNA: TGTGCCGGCAGCGACCGGACAGGGACCGAACCCCTCCACTTT. Amino acid sequence: CAGSDRTGTEPLHF.

The V gene is TRBV29-1, the J gene TRBJ2-5, with a weak D call TRBD1 (5 bases). The CDR3 consists of 15 residues. V dropped 1 base and J dropped 1 base, with 13 bases sitting between them. Germline lookup yields CDR1 SQVTM and CDR2 ANQGSEA. CDR3 sequence: CSVEGSRVPQETQYF. The DNA of the CDR3 is TGCAGCGTTGAAGGTTCCAGGGTTCCCCAAGAGACCCAGTACTTC.

This clonotype has just one count. A much bigger clone sits one base away, suggesting this may be a read error. No conserved phenylalanine or tryptophan ends this CDR3, so it is likely a read error. V gene TRBV2 combines with J gene TRBJ1-1; tentatively, D is TRBD1 (6 bases). CDR3 length equals 13 residues. The V gene's germline CDR1 is SNHLY and CDR2 FYNNEI. Trimming removed 7 bases at V and 1 base at J, with 10 bases between. The DNA for the CDR3 is TGTGCCAGCACTTTGACAGGGAACACTGAAGCTTTCCTT. Its protein is CASTLTGNTEAFL.

The CDR3 loop reads CASVGTSFQETQYF. The CDR3 DNA is TGTGCCAGCGTAGGTACTAGCTTCCAAGAGACCCAGTACTTC. This rearrangement joins TRBV25-1 to TRBJ2-5; weak D call: TRBD2 (6 bases). The CDR3 totals 14 residues. V was trimmed by 8 bases and J by 1 base, leaving 14 bases between them. In germline, CDR1 is MGHDK, CDR2 SYGVNS.

The CDR3 reads CATSDRQGSNQPQHF. CDR3 coding DNA: TGTGCCACCAGTGATCGTCAGGGGAGCAATCAGCCCCAGCATTTT. This chain uses TRBV24-1 with TRBJ1-5, with a weak D call TRBD1 (6 bases). Germline V gene sequence: CDR1 KGHDR, CDR2 SFDVKD. V shed 3 bases and J shed 1 base, with 9 bases lying between them. The CDR3 spans 15 residues.

The table lists this clonotype with a few counts. The CDR3, as DNA: TGTGCCAGCAGCCATGGGGACGAAGCTTTCTTT. Amino acid sequence: CASSHGDEAFF. The V and J genes are TRBV4-2 and TRBJ1-1; D possibly corresponds to TRBD1 (5 bases). V was trimmed by 3 bases and J by 8 bases, leaving 7 bases between them. CDR1 and CDR2 from the germline V gene are LGHNA and YNFKEQ. CDR3 length: 11 residues.

V usage is TRBV7-9 and J usage is TRBJ2-7; maybe TRBD1 (6 bases). The length of the CDR3 is 14 residues. Germline CDR1 and CDR2: SEHNR and FQNEAQ (reference sequence). V shed 4 bases and J shed 5 bases, with 15 bases lying between them. The chain's CDR3 is CASSSNPGDDEQYF. Written as DNA, the CDR3 is TGTGCCAGCAGCTCAAACCCAGGGGACGACGAGCAGTACTTC.

The rearrangement links TRBV12-3 or TRBV12-4 to TRBJ2-6; D is uncertain. V lost 5 bases and J lost 4, with 6 bases in between. The CDR3 covers 13 residues. CDR3 sequence reads: CASSPQGANVLTF. CDR3 coding DNA: TGTGCCAGCAGTCCGCAGGGGGCCAACGTCCTGACTTTC.

The rearrangement links TRBV2 to TRBJ2-7; the match to TRBD2 covers 13 bases. V shed 2 bases, J shed 3 bases, and the junction held 13 bases outside the gene matches. Germline CDR1 SNHLY, CDR2 FYNNEI. The CDR3 is 19 amino acids. The CDR3 region has the DNA TGTGCCAGCAGTGAACCTTGGACTAGCGGGAGTACGAAGCACTACGAGCAGTACTTC. Translated: CASSEPWTSGSTKHYEQYF. Filled out from reference TRBV2 and TRBJ2-7, the complete variable domain reads EPEVTQTPSHQVTQMGQEVILRCVPISNHLYFYWYRQILGQKVEFLVSFYNNEISEKSEIFDDQFSVERPDGSNFTLKIRSTKLEDSAMYFCASSEPWTSGSTKHYEQYFGPGTRLTVT.

V and J are TRBV2 and TRBJ1-1, with TRBD1 matching over 8 bases. The CDR3 runs to 17 residues. The germline gives CDR1 SNHLY, CDR2 FYNNEI. The trim removed 0 bases at V and 3 bases at J, leaving 9 bases unmatched. The CDR3 DNA sequence: TGTGCCAGCAGTGAAGCGTCTACGACAGGGGTAGACACTGAAGCTTTCTTT. Translating gives CASSEASTTGVDTEAFF.

To note about this clonotype: Germline and junction disagree at one end, which may indicate a read error. V gene TRBV7-8 combines with J gene TRBJ2-2; TRBD1 agrees at 9 bases. The germline V gene encodes CDR1 SGHVS and CDR2 FQNEAQ. CDR3 size: 16 residues. Here the CDR3 reads CASSPLGQGNTGKLFF. DNA of the CDR3: TGCGCCAGCAGCCCACTGGGACAGGGCAACACCGGGAAGCTGTTTTTT.

This clonotype has a count of ten or more. The rearrangement joins TRBV2 to TRBJ1-2, with TRBD1 identical over 9 bases. The ends lost 10 bases at V and 0 bases at J; junction bases unmatched: 3. Germline V CDR1 and CDR2: SNHLY, FYNNEI. There are 13 residues in the CDR3. CDR3 loop: CATRQGANYGYTF. The CDR3 nucleotides read TGTGCCACCAGACAGGGGGCTAACTATGGCTACACCTTC. The full variable domain, rest sourced from reference TRBV2 and TRBJ1-2, is EPEVTQTPSHQVTQMGQEVILRCVPISNHLYFYWYRQILGQKVEFLVSFYNNEISEKSEIFDDQFSVERPDGSNFTLKIRSTKLEDSAMYFCATRQGANYGYTFGSGTRLTVV.

This clonotype was recorded many times. This chain joins TRBV24-1 and TRBJ2-2; TRBD1 is a possible D gene (6 bases). The V gene's germline CDR1 is KGHDR and CDR2 SFDVKD. The CDR3 has 12 amino acids. Trimming took off 10 bases at V and 7 bases at J, with 12 bases between the two ends. The chain's CDR3 is CATAQGGGELFF. The CDR3 bases are TGTGCCACAGCACAGGGCGGCGGGGAGCTGTTTTTT.

This rearrangement joins TRBV13 to TRBJ1-4, with D possibly being TRBD1 (6 bases). Germline loops: CDR1 PRHDT, CDR2 FYEKMQ (reference sequence). The CDR3 is made up of 15 amino acids. V was cut by 5 bases and J by 8 bases, with 18 bases left in between. The CDR3 loop is CASSVESGDGEKLFF. DNA of the CDR3: TGTGCCAGCAGCGTTGAGTCAGGGGACGGAGAAAAACTGTTTTTT.

This clonotype was seen at least ten times. The V gene is TRBV2, the J gene TRBJ1-6, with 11 bases lining up with TRBD1. There are 14 residues in the CDR3. Germline trimming cut 6 bases from V and 9 bases from J; bases unmatched to any gene: 4. CDR1 is SNHLY and CDR2 is FYNNEI in the germline V gene. In nucleotides, the CDR3 is TGTGCCAGCAGCGGACAGGGGGCAGGTTCACCCCTCCACTTT. Its protein is CASSGQGAGSPLHF.

On this clonotype itself: Sequence at one end of the junction differs from germline and may be a read error. The chain couples TRBV25-1 to TRBJ1-1; TRBD1 is a possible D gene (5 bases). CDR3 size: 14 residues. Germline CDR1 and CDR2: MGHDK and SYGVNS. CDR3 in amino acids: CAGSQDGGGTEAFF. The CDR3 DNA is TGTGCCGGCAGCCAAGATGGGGGAGGCACTGAAGCTTTCTTT.

This clonotype was seen ten or more times. The V call is TRBV24-1, the J call TRBJ1-2; D is unclear. V was trimmed by 4 bases and J by 5 bases, leaving 16 bases between them. The germline gives CDR1 KGHDR, CDR2 SFDVKD. This CDR3 has 15 amino acids. DNA of the CDR3: TGTGCCACCAGTGAGTCCGGGAGTCGGCCTTATGGCTACACCTTC. It translates to CATSESGSRPYGYTF.

This clonotype has ten or more counts. The chain joins TRBV15 to TRBJ2-5, with a weak D call TRBD1 (5 bases). V shed 0 bases and J shed 4 bases, with 12 bases lying between them. The CDR3 has 15 amino acids. The germline gives CDR1 LNHNV, CDR2 YYDKDF (reference sequence). The CDR3 sequence is CATSRDLGVGETQYF. The CDR3 DNA reads TGTGCCACCAGCAGAGATCTAGGGGTGGGAGAGACCCAGTACTTC.

The chain links TRBV10-2 to TRBJ2-5; the D call may be TRBD1 or TRBD2 (5 bases each). Germline lookup yields CDR1 WSHSY and CDR2 SAAADI. The V and J ends lost 6 bases and 2 bases respectively, with 19 bases between them. The CDR3 covers 16 residues. CDR3 nucleotides: TGCGCCAGCAGCCCCGGGACGGCCTCCAATCAAGAGACCCAGTACTTC. Translated: CASSPGTASNQETQYF.

This clonotype was counted at least ten times. CDR3 region: CAISDVAGNQPQHF. Written as DNA, the CDR3 is TGTGCCATCAGTGATGTGGCTGGCAATCAGCCCCAGCATTTT. J is TRBJ1-5 and V is TRBV10-3; D remains ambiguous. In germline, CDR1 is ENHRY, CDR2 SYGVKD. The germline V and J ends were trimmed by 3 bases and 2 bases, with 8 bases remaining between them. The CDR3 has 14 residues.

The rearrangement links TRBV2 to TRBJ1-2, with TRBD1 as a possible D gene (6 bases). With 5 bases removed from V and 0 bases from J, the gap between germline ends came to 16 bases. Germline values: CDR1 SNHLY, CDR2 FYNNEI. The CDR3 runs to 16 residues. The CDR3 reads CASSYSGANPNYGYTF. The DNA for the CDR3 is TGTGCCAGCAGTTACTCAGGGGCTAACCCTAACTATGGCTACACCTTC.

The sample holds many counts of this clonotype. The chain carries TRBV7-8 and TRBJ1-5, with 8 positions matching TRBD1. Germline V lookup: CDR1 SGHVS, CDR2 FQNEAQ. V lost 4 bases to trimming and J lost 10 bases; unmatched junction nucleotides: 6. The CDR3 has 13 amino acids. The CDR3, as DNA: TGTGCCAGCAGCTACCGGACAGGGAATCCCCAGCATTTT. This gives the protein CASSYRTGNPQHF. Filled out from reference TRBV7-8 and TRBJ1-5, the complete variable domain reads GAGVSQSPRYKVAKRGQDVALRCDPISGHVSLFWYQQALGQGPEFLTYFQNEAQLDKSGLPSDRFFAERPEGSVSTLKIQRTQQEDSAVYLCASSYRTGNPQHFGDGTRLSIL.